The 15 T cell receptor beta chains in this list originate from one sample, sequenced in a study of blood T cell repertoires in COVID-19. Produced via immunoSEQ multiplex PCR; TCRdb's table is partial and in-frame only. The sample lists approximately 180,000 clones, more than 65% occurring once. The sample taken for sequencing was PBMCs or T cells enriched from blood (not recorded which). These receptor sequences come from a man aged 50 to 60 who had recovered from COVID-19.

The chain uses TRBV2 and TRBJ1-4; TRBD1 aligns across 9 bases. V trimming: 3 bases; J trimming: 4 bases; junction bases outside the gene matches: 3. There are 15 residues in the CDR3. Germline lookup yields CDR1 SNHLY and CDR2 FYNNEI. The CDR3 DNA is TGTGCCAGCAGTGAGGGGGACAGGGATAATGAAAAACTGTTTTTT. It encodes CASSEGDRDNEKLFF.

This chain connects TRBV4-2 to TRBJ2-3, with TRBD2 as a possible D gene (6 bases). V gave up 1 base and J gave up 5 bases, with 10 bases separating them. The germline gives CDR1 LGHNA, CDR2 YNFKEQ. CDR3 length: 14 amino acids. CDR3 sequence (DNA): TGTGCCAGCAGCCAAGTTAGCGGAGAAGATACGCAGTATTTT. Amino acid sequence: CASSQVSGEDTQYF.

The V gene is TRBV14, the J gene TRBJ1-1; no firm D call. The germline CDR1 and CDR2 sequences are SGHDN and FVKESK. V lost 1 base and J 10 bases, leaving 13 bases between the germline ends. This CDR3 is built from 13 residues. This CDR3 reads CASSQGRTSGAFF. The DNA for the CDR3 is TGTGCCAGCAGCCAAGGGAGGACGTCGGGAGCTTTCTTT.

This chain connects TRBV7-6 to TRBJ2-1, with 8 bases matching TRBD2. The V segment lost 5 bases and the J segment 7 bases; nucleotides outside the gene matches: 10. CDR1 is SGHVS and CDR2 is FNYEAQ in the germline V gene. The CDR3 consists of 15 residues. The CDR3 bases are TGTGCCAGCAGCCCGGCCGGGACTAGAGCGAATGAGCAGTTCTTC. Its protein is CASSPAGTRANEQFF.

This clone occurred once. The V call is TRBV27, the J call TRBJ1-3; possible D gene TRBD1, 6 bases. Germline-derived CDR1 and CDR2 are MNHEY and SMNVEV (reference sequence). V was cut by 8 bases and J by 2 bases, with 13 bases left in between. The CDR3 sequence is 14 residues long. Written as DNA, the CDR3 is TGTGCCAGCTCGGAACAGGGAACTGGAAACACCATATATTTT. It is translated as CASSEQGTGNTIYF.

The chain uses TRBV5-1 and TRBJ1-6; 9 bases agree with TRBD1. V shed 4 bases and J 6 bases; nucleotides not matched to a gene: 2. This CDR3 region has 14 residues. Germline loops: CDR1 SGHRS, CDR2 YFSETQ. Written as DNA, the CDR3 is TGCGCCAGCAGCGTGGACAGGGGTAATTCACCCCTCCACTTT. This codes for CASSVDRGNSPLHF.

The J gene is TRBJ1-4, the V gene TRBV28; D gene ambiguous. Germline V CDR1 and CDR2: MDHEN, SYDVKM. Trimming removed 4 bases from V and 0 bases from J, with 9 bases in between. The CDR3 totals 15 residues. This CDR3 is CASSSYSATNEKLFF. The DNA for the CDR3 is TGTGCCAGCAGTTCCTACAGTGCAACTAATGAAAAACTGTTTTTT.

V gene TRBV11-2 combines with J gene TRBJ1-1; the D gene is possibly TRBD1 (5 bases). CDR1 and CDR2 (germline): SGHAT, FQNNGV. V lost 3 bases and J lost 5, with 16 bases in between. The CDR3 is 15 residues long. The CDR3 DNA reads TGTGCCAGCAGCTTGTTTGGCTCCGGGGGTACTGAAGCTTTCTTT. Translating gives CASSLFGSGGTEAFF.

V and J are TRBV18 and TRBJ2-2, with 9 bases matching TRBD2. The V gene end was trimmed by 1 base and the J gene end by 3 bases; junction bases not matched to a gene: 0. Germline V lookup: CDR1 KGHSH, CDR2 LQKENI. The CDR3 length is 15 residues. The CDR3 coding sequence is TGTGCCAGCTCACCACGACTAGCGGACACCGGGGAGCTGTTTTTT. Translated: CASSPRLADTGELFF.

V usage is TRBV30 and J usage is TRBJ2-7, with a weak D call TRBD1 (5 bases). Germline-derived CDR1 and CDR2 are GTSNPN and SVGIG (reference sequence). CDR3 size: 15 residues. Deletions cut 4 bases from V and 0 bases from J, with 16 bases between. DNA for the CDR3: TGTGCCTGGATGCCACTGACAGCCTCCTCCTACGAGCAGTACTTC. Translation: CAWMPLTASSYEQYF.

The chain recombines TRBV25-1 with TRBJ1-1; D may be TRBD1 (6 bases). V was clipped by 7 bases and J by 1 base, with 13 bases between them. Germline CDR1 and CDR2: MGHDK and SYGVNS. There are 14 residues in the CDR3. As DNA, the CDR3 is TGTGCCAGCACCACAGGGCTCCAGAACACTGAAGCTTTCTTT. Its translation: CASTTGLQNTEAFF.

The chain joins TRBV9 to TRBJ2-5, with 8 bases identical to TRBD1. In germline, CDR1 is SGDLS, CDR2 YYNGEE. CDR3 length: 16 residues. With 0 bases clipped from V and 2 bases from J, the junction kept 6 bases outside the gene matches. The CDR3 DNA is TGTGCCAGCAGCGTAGGACAGGGGAGGACTCAAGAGACCCAGTACTTC. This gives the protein CASSVGQGRTQETQYF. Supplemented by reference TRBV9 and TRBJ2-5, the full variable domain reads DSGVTQTPKHLITATGQRVTLRCSPRSGDLSVYWYQQSLDQGLQFLIQYYNGEERAKGNILERFSAQQFPDLHSELNLSSLELGDSALYFCASSVGQGRTQETQYFGPGTRLLVL.

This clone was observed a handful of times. The CDR3 bases are TGTGCCAGCAGCGAGACAGGGATACTCTATGGCTACACCTTC. It is translated as CASSETGILYGYTF. The chain carries TRBV13 and TRBJ1-2, with TRBD1 matching 7 bases. V lost 5 bases and J lost 4; bases outside the gene matches: 7. Germline values: CDR1 PRHDT, CDR2 FYEKMQ (reference sequence). The length of the CDR3 is 14 residues.

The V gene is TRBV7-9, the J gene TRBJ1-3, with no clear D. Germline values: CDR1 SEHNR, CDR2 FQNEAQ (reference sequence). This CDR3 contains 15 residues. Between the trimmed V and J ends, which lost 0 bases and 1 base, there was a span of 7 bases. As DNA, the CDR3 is TGTGCCAGCAGCTTAGCGAGAGGGTCTGGAAACACCATATATTTT. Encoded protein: CASSLARGSGNTIYF.

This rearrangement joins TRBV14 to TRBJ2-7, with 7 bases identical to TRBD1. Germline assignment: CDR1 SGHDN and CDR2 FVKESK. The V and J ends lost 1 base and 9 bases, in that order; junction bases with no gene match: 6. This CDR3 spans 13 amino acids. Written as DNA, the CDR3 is TGTGCCAGCAGCCAAGGCCCGAGGACAGGGCAGTACTTC. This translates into CASSQGPRTGQYF.